These 6 T cell receptor beta chains were all obtained from the same sample, sequenced in a study of human thymus T cells (dated by TCRdb to the early 2020s). The protocol used for the library was the immunoSEQ multiplex PCR assay. TCRdb limited this immuneACCESS table to in-frame rearrangements with V and J called. A share of clones is missing; checked studies link under half to unresolved V genes, and the rest is unexplained. The sample table holds about 120,000 clones, of which just under 95% were seen once. Around 0.025% of the sample is taken by the ten largest. Thymus tissue was collected as surgical resects that were removed during corrective cardiac surgery. Input material: thymus tissue. Source of these receptors: a boy younger than two with a congenital heart defect but otherwise immunologically healthy.

This clone was seen only a few times. This sequence joins TRBV5-1 and TRBJ1-2; D remains unclear. In germline, CDR1 is SGHRS, CDR2 YFSETQ. Trimming shortened V by 1 base and J by 8 bases, and 12 bases separated the two germline ends. This CDR3 is 13 amino acids long. In nucleotides, the CDR3 is TGCGCCAGCAGCTTGAAGGTGGCTCGGGGCTACACCTTC. Its protein is CASSLKVARGYTF.

This clone was seen a single time. DNA of the CDR3: TGCGCCAGCAGCCAAGTCCTTCCGGGACCCAAGGGGTCACCCCTCCACTTT. It yields the protein CASSQVLPGPKGSPLHF. The genes are TRBV4-1 and TRBJ1-6; possibly TRBD1 for D (5 bases). Looked up from germline, CDR1 is MGHRA and CDR2 is YSYEKL. The V end lost 1 base, the J end lost 10 bases, and 20 bases lay between the germline ends. The CDR3 is 17 amino acids.

The gene calls are TRBV10-3 and TRBJ2-1; 9 nucleotides line up with TRBD2. The CDR3 covers 15 residues. Trimming removed 5 bases from V and 2 bases from J; junction bases left unmatched: 4. The germline V gene has CDR1 ENHRY and CDR2 SYGVKD. The CDR3 is CAISPRGGPYNEQFF. The CDR3 region has the DNA TGTGCCATCAGTCCGCGGGGGGGCCCCTACAATGAGCAGTTCTTC.

The V call is TRBV28, the J call TRBJ2-3, with D perhaps matching TRBD1 or TRBD2 (6 bases each). V lost 2 bases, J lost 2 bases, and 11 bases lay in between. Germline CDR1 MDHEN, CDR2 SYDVKM. This CDR3 contains 15 residues. CDR3: CASSLRGAYTDTQYF. The CDR3 nucleotides are TGTGCCAGCAGTTTAAGGGGGGCTTACACAGATACGCAGTATTTT.

The gene calls are TRBV4-2 and TRBJ2-7; possibly TRBD1 or TRBD2 for D (5 bases each). Germline values: CDR1 LGHNA, CDR2 YNFKEQ. The CDR3 has 16 residues. The V end lost 1 base, the J end lost 2 bases, and 15 bases lay between the germline ends. The CDR3 here is CASSQGGPRPPYEQYF. The CDR3 DNA reads TGTGCCAGCAGCCAAGGGGGACCTAGGCCCCCCTACGAGCAGTACTTC.

The rearrangement uses TRBV4-1 and TRBJ2-3, with 13 nucleotides matching TRBD2. Germline-derived CDR1 and CDR2 are MGHRA and YSYEKL. The CDR3 covers 15 residues. Trimming removed 3 bases from V and 4 bases from J; junction bases left unmatched: 1. This CDR3 is CASSHTSGGADTQYF. The CDR3 DNA reads TGCGCCAGCAGCCACACTAGCGGGGGGGCAGATACGCAGTATTTT.